Below are 17 T cell receptor beta chains sequenced from a single sample in a study of identical twins. TCRdb reanalysed the 5' RACE reads using MiXCR and keeps one entry per CDR3 protein. The sample records a few hundred thousand distinct CDR3 sequences, roughly 9.7% being singletons. The sample was also linked to a second study, of yellow fever vaccine responses in identical twins.

What was sequenced was CD8+ T cells sorted from blood. These receptors were collected from a young woman in good health.

The chain joins TRBV9 to TRBJ2-7; 14 bases match TRBD2. This CDR3 contains 15 residues. V lost 2 bases and J lost 3; bases outside the gene matches: 1. Germline lookup yields CDR1 SGDLS and CDR2 YYNGEE. The CDR3 spells CASSVGLAGGYEQYF. Written as DNA, the CDR3 is TGTGCCAGCAGCGTCGGACTAGCGGGAGGCTACGAGCAGTACTTC.

The chain recombines TRBV7-9 with TRBJ2-5, with a tentative D call TRBD2 (6 bases). V lost 3 bases and J lost 1, with 6 bases in between. CDR3 length: 13 amino acids. Germline CDR1 is SEHNR and CDR2 is FQNEAQ (reference sequence). The CDR3 sequence: CASSFSGQETQYF. The CDR3 nucleotides read TGTGCCAGCAGCTTTAGCGGCCAAGAGACCCAGTACTTC.

The CDR3 loop is CASRVAGSLDTQYF. The DNA for the CDR3 is TGTGCCTCGCGGGTAGCGGGGAGCCTGGATACGCAGTATTTT. The V gene is TRBV30, the J gene TRBJ2-3, with 8 bases aligning to TRBD2. With V trimmed by 7 bases and J by 6 bases, 12 bases remained unmatched. Germline values: CDR1 GTSNPN, CDR2 SVGIG (reference sequence). This CDR3 comprises 14 residues.

The rearrangement uses TRBV11-2 and TRBJ2-7; 7 bases agree with TRBD2. CDR1 SGHAT and CDR2 FQNNGV come from the germline V gene. V dropped 5 bases and J dropped 4; count of bases not matched to a gene: 8. This CDR3 comprises 14 residues. CDR3 region: CASSPRASGYEQYF. The CDR3 DNA reads as TGTGCCAGCAGCCCCCGGGCTAGCGGATACGAGCAGTACTTC.

This clonotype was picked up a small number of times. The rearrangement joins TRBV6-1 to TRBJ2-2; 12 nucleotides match TRBD2. The germline V gene has CDR1 MNHNS and CDR2 SASEGT. CDR3 size: 16 residues. V dropped 4 bases and J dropped 6; count of bases not matched to a gene: 6. The CDR3 here is CASSALAGGIPGELFF. The CDR3 DNA sequence: TGTGCCAGCAGTGCCCTAGCGGGAGGGATTCCCGGGGAGCTGTTTTTT.

In its sample, this clonotype was seen many times. The V and J genes are TRBV24-1 and TRBJ2-2; D not certain. Trimming removed 4 bases from V and 9 bases from J, with 17 bases in between. CDR3 size: 15 residues. Germline V lookup: CDR1 KGHDR, CDR2 SFDVKD. The CDR3 is CATSDVTDLSRELFF. The CDR3 DNA is TGTGCCACCAGTGACGTCACGGACCTCAGCCGGGAGCTGTTTTTT.

This clonotype was detected many times. This chain joins TRBV4-2 and TRBJ2-1; 11 bases map to TRBD2. Per the germline V gene, CDR1 is LGHNA and CDR2 is YNFKEQ. This CDR3 comprises 17 residues. J was trimmed by 4 bases and V by 0 bases; bases with no gene match: 5. The chain's CDR3 is CASSQDVTSGIYNEQFF. DNA for the CDR3: TGTGCCAGCAGCCAAGATGTGACTAGCGGGATTTACAATGAGCAGTTCTTC.

The rearrangement uses TRBV20-1 and TRBJ2-1; D uncertain. This CDR3 spans 11 amino acids. V lost 3 bases and J 8 bases, leaving 8 bases between the germline ends. Germline values: CDR1 DFQATT, CDR2 SNEGSKA (reference sequence). Here the CDR3 reads CSARAIYEQFF. Here the CDR3 DNA reads TGCAGTGCTAGGGCGATCTATGAGCAGTTCTTC.

This clonotype was counted only a few times. J is TRBJ1-5 and V is TRBV27, with 9 positions matching TRBD1. J lost 0 bases, V lost 8 bases, and 8 bases had no gene match. Per germline, CDR1 MNHEY and CDR2 SMNVEV (reference sequence). The CDR3 has 16 amino acids. The CDR3 is CASGTGTSYSNQPQHF. DNA for the CDR3: TGTGCCAGCGGGACAGGGACCTCCTATAGCAATCAGCCCCAGCATTTT.

The genes are TRBV4-3 and TRBJ2-1; 8 bases map to TRBD2. The V segment lost 0 bases and the J segment 4 bases; nucleotides outside the gene matches: 5. CDR1 and CDR2 from the germline V gene are LGHNA and YSLEER. The CDR3 consists of 16 residues. The DNA for the CDR3 is TGCGCCAGCAGCCAAGATGTAGCGGGGCTATACAATGAGCAGTTCTTC. It specifies CASSQDVAGLYNEQFF.

This clonotype was counted between two and nine times. The gene calls are TRBV11-2 and TRBJ2-7; D call uncertain. Germline V gene lookup returns CDR1 SGHAT and CDR2 FQNNGV. The CDR3 is made up of 13 amino acids. Trimming shortened V by 5 bases and J by 2 bases, and 10 bases separated the two germline ends. CDR3 DNA: TGTGCCAGCAGCCCCCTCGGCCCCTACGAGCAGTACTTC. The encoded protein is CASSPLGPYEQYF.

This clonotype has at least ten counts. The chain combines TRBV5-1 with TRBJ2-7; no clear D. CDR1 is SGHRS, CDR2 YFSETQ, per germline. V lost 0 bases and J lost 3, with 10 bases in between. The CDR3 is 14 amino acids. The CDR3: CASSLVPGGYEQYF. The CDR3 bases are TGCGCCAGCAGCTTGGTTCCGGGTGGCTACGAGCAGTACTTC. The whole variable domain, remainder taken from reference TRBV5-1 and TRBJ2-7, is KAGVTQTPRYLIKTRGQQVTLSCSPISGHRSVSWYQQTPGQGLQFLFEYFSETQRNKGNFPGRFSGRQFSNSRSEMNVSTLELGDSALYLCASSLVPGGYEQYFGPGTRLTVT.

The gene calls are TRBV18 and TRBJ2-5; D possibly matches TRBD1 or TRBD2 (5 bases each). CDR3 size: 15 residues. The V gene lost 2 bases and the J gene lost 1 base, with 11 bases spanning the gap. CDR1 is KGHSH and CDR2 is LQKENI in the germline V gene. The CDR3 reads CASSPFGGGQETQYF. DNA of the CDR3: TGTGCCAGCTCACCATTTGGTGGGGGCCAAGAGACCCAGTACTTC. The full variable domain, in which reference TRBV18 and TRBJ2-5 provide the parts outside the CDR3, is NAGVMQNPRHLVRRRGQEARLRCSPMKGHSHVYWYRQLPEEGLKFMVYLQKENIIDESGMPKERFSAEFPKEGPSILRIQQVVRGDSAAYFCASSPFGGGQETQYFGPGTRLLVL.

Many counts were recorded for this clonotype. The rearrangement uses TRBV29-1 and TRBJ2-2; D might be TRBD1 or TRBD2, each matching 5 bases. The V end was cut by 8 bases, the J end by 0 bases, with 10 bases between. Germline CDR1 reads SQVTM; CDR2 reads ANQGSEA. This CDR3 is 13 amino acids long. The CDR3 DNA reads as TGCAGCTCCTTGGGACCGAACACCGGGGAGCTGTTTTTT. It specifies CSSLGPNTGELFF.

In this sample, this clonotype turned up once. Given the absence of the conserved phenylalanine or tryptophan at the CDR3 end, a read error is likely. The gene calls are TRBV10-3 and TRBJ2-3; D is perhaps TRBD1 or TRBD2 (5 bases each). Germline-derived CDR1 and CDR2 are ENHRY and SYGVKD. V shed 6 bases and J shed 4 bases, with 11 bases lying between them. The CDR3 is 13 residues long. This CDR3 reads CAIRVQGADTQYL. As DNA, the CDR3 is TGTGCCATCAGGGTCCAGGGAGCAGATACGCAGTATCTT.

This clonotype was counted only a few times. This chain connects TRBV15 to TRBJ2-1; D gene ambiguous. The CDR3 runs to 18 residues. The V and J ends lost 0 bases and 6 bases respectively, with 21 bases between them. From germline, CDR1 is LNHNV and CDR2 YYDKDF (reference sequence). The CDR3 DNA follows: TGTGCCACCAGCAGAGATGGGTTGGTGGGCAAACTGGGCAATGAGCAGTTCTTC. It is translated as CATSRDGLVGKLGNEQFF. Based on the CDR3 plus reference TRBV15 and TRBJ2-1, the full variable domain is DAMVIQNPRYQVTQFGKPVTLSCSQTLNHNVMYWYQQKSSQAPKLLFHYYDKDFNNEADTPDNFQSRRPNTSFCFLDIRSPGLGDTAMYLCATSRDGLVGKLGNEQFFGPGTRLTVL.

At least ten counts were recorded for this clonotype. J is TRBJ2-3 and V is TRBV27; either TRBD1 or TRBD2 may supply D (5 bases each). The CDR3 runs to 14 residues. Germline loops: CDR1 MNHEY, CDR2 SMNVEV (reference sequence). V dropped 1 base and J dropped 2 bases, with 7 bases sitting between them. This chain's CDR3 is CASSLWDDTDTQYF. CDR3 DNA: TGTGCCAGCAGTTTATGGGACGACACAGATACGCAGTATTTT.